Each of the 26 T cell receptor beta chains below was sequenced from the same sample in a study of tumor-infiltrating lymphocytes in oesophageal squamous cell carcinoma. One entry per CDR3 protein results from TCRdb running MiXCR on the PCR reads. Among about 12,000 distinct CDR3 sequences, 55% to 65% were seen once, and the ten largest hold roughly 32%. Specimen: esophageal tumor tissue. These receptors all stem from a female donor with esophageal squamous cell carcinoma.

This chain links TRBV7-8 with TRBJ2-4; D is undetermined. Matching the DNA end better, TRBJ2-5 makes the J call doubtful. The CDR3 has 13 amino acids. Germline assignment: CDR1 SGHVS and CDR2 FQNEAQ. DNA of the CDR3: TGTGCCAGCAGCTTGCCAGTCCAAGAGACCCAGTACTTC. Protein product: CASSLPVQETQYF.

This rearrangement joins TRBV7-8 to TRBJ2-1; 16 nucleotides line up with TRBD2. From germline, CDR1 is SGHVS and CDR2 FQNEAQ. The CDR3 has 19 amino acids. J lost 7 bases, V lost 5 bases, and 14 bases had no gene match. The CDR3 is CASSTSGGTSGGALNEQFF. The DNA of the CDR3 is TGTGCCAGCAGCACCTCCGGCGGGACTAGCGGGGGGGCTTTGAATGAGCAGTTCTTC.

This clonotype was detected many times. This chain links TRBV4-1 with TRBJ1-1; D possibly corresponds to TRBD1 (6 bases). This CDR3 has 13 amino acids. Germline CDR1 MGHRA, CDR2 YSYEKL. V lost 4 bases and J 8 bases, leaving 14 bases between the germline ends. In DNA form, the CDR3 reads TGCGCCAGCAGCCTAGGGAGGGGGGGAGAAGCTTTCTTT. Translating gives CASSLGRGGEAFF.

V is TRBV7-6 and J is TRBJ2-5; D is possibly TRBD1 (6 bases). The CDR3 length is 16 residues. CDR1 and CDR2 (germline): SGHVS, FNYEAQ. V lost 1 base and J lost 11, with 23 bases in between. CDR3 nucleotides: TGTGCCAGCAGCTTAGTAGGTGAGAGCAGGGGAACCCAGCAGTACTTC. Translation gives CASSLVGESRGTQQYF.

A few counts support this clonotype. The rearrangement joins TRBV7-3 to TRBJ2-1; 10 nucleotides align to TRBD2. Germline CDR1 is SGHTA and CDR2 is FQGTGA. The CDR3 consists of 16 residues. Trimming at V came to 2 bases and at J to 5 bases, leaving 6 bases not matched to a gene. The CDR3 sequence is CASSLGSSGGHNEQFF. DNA of the CDR3: TGTGCCAGCAGCTTAGGATCTAGCGGGGGACACAATGAGCAGTTCTTC.

The chain couples TRBV11-1 to TRBJ2-6; 9 positions agree with TRBD1. After removal of 3 bases from V and 1 base from J, the junction contained 1 base not matched to a gene. This CDR3 is built from 16 residues. Per germline, CDR1 SGHAT and CDR2 FQDESV (reference sequence). This CDR3 reads CASSLDRGSGANVLTF. DNA of the CDR3: TGTGCCAGCAGCTTGGACAGGGGTTCTGGGGCCAACGTCCTGACTTTC.

The chain is built from TRBV7-3 and TRBJ2-5; 9 bases agree with TRBD2. The assigned J gene may be wrong: the sequence end matches TRBJ2-7 better. Germline loops: CDR1 SGHTA, CDR2 FQGTGA. This CDR3 contains 16 residues. The CDR3 is CASSLASSGKLYEQYF. The CDR3 DNA is TGTGCCAGCAGCTTAGCGTCTAGCGGGAAACTCTACGAGCAGTACTTC.

This clonotype has just one count. One end of the junction is discordant with germline, which a read error may explain. The genes are TRBV12-3 or TRBV12-4 and TRBJ1-1; D unresolved. This CDR3 is 13 amino acids long. CDR3 nucleotides: TGTGCCAGCAGTTCCGGGGTGAACACCGAAGCTTTCTTT. Translating it yields CASSSGVNTEAFF.

This clonotype was observed many times. The gene calls are TRBV5-1 and TRBJ2-1; TRBD2 matches at 10 bases. Germline CDR1 is SGHRS and CDR2 is YFSETQ. This CDR3 comprises 17 residues. J lost 3 bases, V lost 0 bases, and 6 bases had no gene match. In DNA form, the CDR3 reads TGCGCCAGCAGCTTGGGGGTTCTAGCGGGAGTCTACAATGAGCAGTTCTTC. Amino acids: CASSLGVLAGVYNEQFF.

The CDR3 region has the DNA TGTGCCAGCAGCACCCTATCTAGCGGCCCAGAGACCCAGTACTTC. It yields the protein CASSTLSSGPETQYF. This rearrangement joins TRBV7-6 to TRBJ2-7; the match to TRBD2 covers 7 bases. The better agreement between TRBJ2-5 and the DNA end casts doubt on the J call. The length of the CDR3 is 15 residues. Germline V gene data show CDR1 as SGHVS and CDR2 as FNYEAQ.

This clonotype has at least ten counts. V usage is TRBV27 and J usage is TRBJ2-1, with 7 nucleotides matching TRBD2. The assigned J gene may be wrong: the sequence end matches TRBJ2-7 better. The CDR3 has 16 residues. From germline, CDR1 is MNHEY and CDR2 SMNVEV (reference sequence). CDR3 sequence (DNA): TGTGCCAGCAGTCCCTTAGCGGGCGGCTCCTACAATGAGCAGTACTTC. It is translated as CASSPLAGGSYNEQYF.

The chain couples TRBV24-1 to TRBJ2-1, with 12 bases that match TRBD1. The CDR3 length is 14 residues. Losses at the gene ends were 7 bases for V and 7 bases for J; bases not matched to a gene: 4. In germline, CDR1 is KGHDR, CDR2 SFDVKD. The CDR3 region is CATSRDRGRNEQFF. The CDR3 DNA is TGTGCCACCAGCCGGGACAGGGGGCGAAATGAGCAGTTCTTC.

The V and J genes are TRBV7-6 and TRBJ2-7; D not certain. The CDR3 is 13 residues long. Germline lookup yields CDR1 SGHVS and CDR2 FNYEAQ. V was pared by 2 bases and J by 7 bases, with 12 bases between. CDR3 nucleotide sequence: TGTGCCAGCAGCTTACCGGCCGGCGATGAGCAGTACTTC. This codes for CASSLPAGDEQYF.

The genes are TRBV4-1 and TRBJ2-7, with D uncertain. The end of the DNA fits TRBJ2-1 better, so the J call may be wrong. The germline CDR1 and CDR2 sequences are MGHRA and YSYEKL. CDR3 length: 12 amino acids. The CDR3 spells CASSQENNEQFF. CDR3 in DNA: TGCGCCAGCAGCCAAGAAAACAATGAGCAGTTCTTC.

By share of the sample, this clonotype is medium-sized. The chain employs TRBV28 and TRBJ2-1; the D is unclear. The CDR3 spans 11 residues. CDR1 is MDHEN, CDR2 SYDVKM, per germline. The ends were cut back, 3 bases at V and 12 bases at J, with 9 bases in the middle. The CDR3 loop reads CASSFQAGQFF. The CDR3 bases are TGTGCCAGCAGTTTCCAGGCCGGGCAGTTCTTC.

The chain employs TRBV28 and TRBJ2-5; 9 bases agree with TRBD2. Near its end, the DNA agrees better with TRBJ2-1, so the J call may be wrong. This CDR3 comprises 15 residues. The germline gives CDR1 MDHEN, CDR2 SYDVKM. CDR3 sequence (DNA): TGTGCCAGCAGTCCGTATAGCGGGAGTCTGAATGAGCAGTTCTTC. It yields the protein CASSPYSGSLNEQFF.

The sample holds many counts of this clonotype. The J gene is TRBJ2-2, the V gene TRBV7-6; TRBD2 agrees at 9 bases. CDR1 and CDR2 from the germline V gene are SGHVS and FNYEAQ. Unmatched junction bases numbered 0, after V lost 0 bases and J lost 1 base. CDR3 length equals 16 residues. CDR3 DNA sequence: TGTGCCAGCAGCTTAGCGACTAGCGGGAACACCGGGGAGCTGTTTTTT. Protein: CASSLATSGNTGELFF.

This clonotype is classed as medium-sized. The chain uses TRBV7-3 and TRBJ2-5; 10 bases are shared with TRBD2. After removal of 6 bases from V and 5 bases from J, the junction contained 18 bases not matched to a gene. CDR1 is SGHTA, CDR2 FQGTGA, per germline. The CDR3 consists of 18 residues. The CDR3 sequence: CASRDSGLARGNEETQYF. As DNA, the CDR3 is TGTGCCAGCAGGGACTCGGGACTAGCGCGTGGTAACGAGGAGACCCAGTACTTC.

This clonotype was seen many times. This could be a read error, since a much larger clone is one nucleotide away. The chain links TRBV6-1 to TRBJ2-1, with D uncertain. Judging by the DNA end, TRBJ2-7 fits better; the J call may be wrong. This CDR3 has 13 amino acids. Per germline, CDR1 MNHNS and CDR2 SASEGT. The CDR3 protein is CASSKSSYNEQYF. The CDR3 DNA reads as TGTGCCAGCAGTAAAAGCTCCTACAATGAGCAGTACTTC.

This clonotype has a count of ten or more. The rearrangement uses TRBV20-1 and TRBJ1-2; D uncertain. The germline V gene encodes CDR1 DFQATT and CDR2 SNEGSKA (reference sequence). The CDR3 consists of 13 residues. V was cut by 0 bases and J by 1 base, with 6 bases left in between. The CDR3 coding sequence is TGCAGTGCTAGAGATAGCCATAACTATGGCTACACCTTC. Its protein product is CSARDSHNYGYTF.

This clonotype was counted ten times or more. CDR3 coding DNA: TGTGCCAGCAGTTACTGGCAGGGGGACACCGGGGAGCTGTTTTTT. Translation gives CASSYWQGDTGELFF. The chain recombines TRBV6-5 with TRBJ2-2; TRBD1 matches 7 bases. The trim removed 1 base at V and 3 bases at J, leaving 2 bases unmatched. The V gene's germline CDR1 is MNHEY and CDR2 SVGAGI. There are 15 residues in the CDR3.

The chain employs TRBV6-1 and TRBJ1-1; perhaps TRBD1 as D (5 bases). Trimming took off 6 bases at V and 0 bases at J, with 11 bases between the two ends. Germline CDR1 reads MNHNS; CDR2 reads SASEGT. CDR3 length: 14 amino acids. CDR3 nucleotides: TGTGCCAGCAGCTGGGGGGGGTTGAACACTGAAGCTTTCTTT. It specifies CASSWGGLNTEAFF.

The genes are TRBV7-8 and TRBJ2-3, with D tentatively TRBD1 (8 bases). The tail of the sequence fits TRBJ2-1 better, so the J call may be wrong. This CDR3 region has 14 residues. CDR1 is SGHVS and CDR2 is FQNEAQ in the germline V gene. The CDR3, as DNA: TGTGCCAGCACCCAAGCACAGGGGGGGAGTGAGCAGTTCTTC. This encodes CASTQAQGGSEQFF.

This clonotype occurred a few times. Since no conserved phenylalanine or tryptophan closes the CDR3, a read error is the likely cause. No DNA is shown, since the ends of the CDR3 on it are uncertain; the CDR3 is the one TCRdb lists. The rearrangement uses TRBV12-3 or TRBV12-4 and TRBJ2-7; the D call in the table, TRBD1, was not verified against the DNA. The CDR3 has 16 amino acids, counting both end residues. The CDR3 sequence: CASSLDGALAEQYFGS.

In this sample, this clonotype turned up a few times. The conserved phenylalanine or tryptophan is not found at the CDR3 terminus, so this likely reflects a read error. The limits of the CDR3 on the DNA are not certain, so only TCRdb's listed CDR3 is given. The genes are TRBV6-1 and TRBJ2-1; the tabulated D call, TRBD2, remains unverified against the DNA. Looked up from germline, CDR1 is MNHNS and CDR2 is SASEGT. The CDR3 sequence runs 20 residues, both termini included. The CDR3: CASSEAAPGDSYNSPLHFGN.

J is TRBJ2-3 and V is TRBV7-6; 7 bases map to TRBD1. The DNA end lines up better with TRBJ2-5; the J call may be wrong. CDR3 length: 15 residues. CDR1 is SGHVS, CDR2 FNYEAQ, per germline. The CDR3 nucleotides are TGTGCCAGCAGCCCCACTGGTGCAGGGGGTGAGACCCAGTACTTC. It encodes CASSPTGAGGETQYF.